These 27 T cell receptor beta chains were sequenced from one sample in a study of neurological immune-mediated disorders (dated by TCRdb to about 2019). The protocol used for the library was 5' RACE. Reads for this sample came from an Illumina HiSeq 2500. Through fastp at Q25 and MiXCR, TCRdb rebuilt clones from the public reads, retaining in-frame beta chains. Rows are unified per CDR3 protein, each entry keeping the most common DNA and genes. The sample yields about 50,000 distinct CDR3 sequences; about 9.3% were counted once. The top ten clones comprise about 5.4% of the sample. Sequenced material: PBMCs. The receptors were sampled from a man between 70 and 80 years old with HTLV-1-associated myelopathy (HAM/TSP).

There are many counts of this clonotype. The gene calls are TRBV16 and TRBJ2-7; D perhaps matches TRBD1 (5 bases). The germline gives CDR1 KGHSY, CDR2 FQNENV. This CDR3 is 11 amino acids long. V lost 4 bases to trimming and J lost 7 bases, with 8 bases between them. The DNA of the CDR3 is TGTGCCAGCAGCCCGGACATGGAGCAGTACTTC. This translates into CASSPDMEQYF.

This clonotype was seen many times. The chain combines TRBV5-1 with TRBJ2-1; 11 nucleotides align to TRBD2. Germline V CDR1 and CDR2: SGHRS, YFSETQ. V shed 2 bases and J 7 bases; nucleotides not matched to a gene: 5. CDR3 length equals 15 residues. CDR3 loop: CASSFTSGSGNEQFF. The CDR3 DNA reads TGCGCCAGCAGCTTTACTAGCGGGAGTGGGAATGAGCAGTTCTTC.

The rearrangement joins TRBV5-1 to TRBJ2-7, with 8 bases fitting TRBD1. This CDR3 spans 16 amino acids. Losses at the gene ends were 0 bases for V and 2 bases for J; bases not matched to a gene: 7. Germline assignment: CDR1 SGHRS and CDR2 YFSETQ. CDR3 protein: CASSLAYQGATYEQYF. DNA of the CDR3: TGCGCCAGCAGCTTGGCCTACCAGGGGGCCACCTACGAGCAGTACTTC.

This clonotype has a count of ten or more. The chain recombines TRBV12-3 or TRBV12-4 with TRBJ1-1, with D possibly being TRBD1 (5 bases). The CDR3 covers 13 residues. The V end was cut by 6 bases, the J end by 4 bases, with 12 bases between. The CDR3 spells CASRPRVPTEAFF. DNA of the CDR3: TGTGCCAGCAGGCCCAGGGTCCCCACTGAAGCTTTCTTT.

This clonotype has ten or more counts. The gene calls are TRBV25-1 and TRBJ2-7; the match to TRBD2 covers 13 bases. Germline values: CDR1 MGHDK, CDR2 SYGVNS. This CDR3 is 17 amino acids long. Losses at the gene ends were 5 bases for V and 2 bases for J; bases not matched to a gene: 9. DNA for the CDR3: TGTGCCAGCAGTCCCCGGACTAGCGGGAGTTTCGCCTACGAGCAGTACTTC. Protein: CASSPRTSGSFAYEQYF.

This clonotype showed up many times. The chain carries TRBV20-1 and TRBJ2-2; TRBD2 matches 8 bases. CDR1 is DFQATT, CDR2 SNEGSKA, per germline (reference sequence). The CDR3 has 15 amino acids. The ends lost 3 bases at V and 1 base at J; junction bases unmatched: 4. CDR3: CSASIAGLNTGELFF. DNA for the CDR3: TGCAGTGCTAGTATAGCGGGGCTGAACACCGGGGAGCTGTTTTTT.

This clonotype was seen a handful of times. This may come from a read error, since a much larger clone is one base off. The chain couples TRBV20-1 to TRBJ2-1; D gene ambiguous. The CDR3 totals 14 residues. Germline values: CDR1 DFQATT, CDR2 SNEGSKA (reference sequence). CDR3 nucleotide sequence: TGCGGTGCTCCCAAAGTACAATCCTACAATGAGCAGTTCTTC. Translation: CGAPKVQSYNEQFF.

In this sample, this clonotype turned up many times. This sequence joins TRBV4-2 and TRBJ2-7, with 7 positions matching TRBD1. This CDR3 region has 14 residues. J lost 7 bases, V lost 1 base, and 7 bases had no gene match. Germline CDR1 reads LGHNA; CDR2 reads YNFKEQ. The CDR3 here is CASSQGGTGEEQYF. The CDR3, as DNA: TGTGCCAGCAGCCAAGGGGGAACAGGGGAAGAGCAGTACTTC.

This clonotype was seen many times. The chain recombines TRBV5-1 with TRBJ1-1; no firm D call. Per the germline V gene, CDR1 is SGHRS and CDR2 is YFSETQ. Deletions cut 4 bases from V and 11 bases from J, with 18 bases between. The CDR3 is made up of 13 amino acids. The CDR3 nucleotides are TGCGCCAGCAGCGACCTTTTGAGGGAGCAGGCTTTCTTT. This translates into CASSDLLREQAFF.

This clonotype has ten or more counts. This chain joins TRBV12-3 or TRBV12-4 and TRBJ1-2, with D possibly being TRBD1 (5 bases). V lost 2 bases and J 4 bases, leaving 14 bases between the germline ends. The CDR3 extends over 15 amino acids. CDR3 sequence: CASSLFPGWGYGYTF. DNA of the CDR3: TGTGCCAGCAGTTTATTTCCAGGGTGGGGCTATGGCTACACCTTC.

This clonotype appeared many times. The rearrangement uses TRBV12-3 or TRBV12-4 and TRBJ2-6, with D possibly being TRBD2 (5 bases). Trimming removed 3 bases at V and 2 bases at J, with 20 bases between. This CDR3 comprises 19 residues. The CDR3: CASSFGRGALGTGANVLTF. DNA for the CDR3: TGTGCCAGCAGTTTTGGTCGAGGCGCCCTCGGGACTGGGGCCAACGTCCTGACTTTC.

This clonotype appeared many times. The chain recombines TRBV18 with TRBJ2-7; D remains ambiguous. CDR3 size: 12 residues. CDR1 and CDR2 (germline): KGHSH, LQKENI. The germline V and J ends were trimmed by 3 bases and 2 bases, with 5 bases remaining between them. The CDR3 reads CASSPETYEQYF. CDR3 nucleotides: TGTGCCAGCTCACCGGAAACCTACGAGCAGTACTTC.

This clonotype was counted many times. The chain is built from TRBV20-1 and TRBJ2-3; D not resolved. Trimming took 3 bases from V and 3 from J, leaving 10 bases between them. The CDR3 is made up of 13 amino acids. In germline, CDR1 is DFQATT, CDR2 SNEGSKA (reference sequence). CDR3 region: CSASQGTTDTQYF. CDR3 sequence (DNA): TGCAGTGCTAGTCAAGGAACAACAGATACGCAGTATTTT.

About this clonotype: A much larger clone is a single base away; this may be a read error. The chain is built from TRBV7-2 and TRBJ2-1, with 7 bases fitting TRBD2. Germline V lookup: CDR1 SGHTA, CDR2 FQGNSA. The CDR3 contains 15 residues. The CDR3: CASSYDSGSYNDQFF. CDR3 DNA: TGTGCCAGCAGCTACGATAGCGGGTCCTACAATGATCAGTTCTTC.

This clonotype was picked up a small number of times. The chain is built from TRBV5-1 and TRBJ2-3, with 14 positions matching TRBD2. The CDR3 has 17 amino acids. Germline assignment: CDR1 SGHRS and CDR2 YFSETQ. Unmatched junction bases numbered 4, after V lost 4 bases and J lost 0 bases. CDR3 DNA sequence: TGCGCCAGCAGCCCCGGGACTAGCGGGGGAAGCACAGATACGCAGTATTTT. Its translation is CASSPGTSGGSTDTQYF.

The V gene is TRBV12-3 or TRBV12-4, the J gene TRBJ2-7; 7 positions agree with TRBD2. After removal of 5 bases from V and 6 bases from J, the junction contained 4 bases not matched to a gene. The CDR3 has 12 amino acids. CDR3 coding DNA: TGTGCCAGCAGTCGTCAGCGGGGCGAGCAGTACTTC. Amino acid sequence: CASSRQRGEQYF.

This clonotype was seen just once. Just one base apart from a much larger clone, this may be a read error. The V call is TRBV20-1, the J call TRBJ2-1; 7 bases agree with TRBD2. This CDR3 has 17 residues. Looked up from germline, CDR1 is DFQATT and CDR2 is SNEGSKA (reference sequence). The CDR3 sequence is CSARDGGRGRFNNGQFF. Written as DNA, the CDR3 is TGCAGTGCTAGAGATGGGGGACGCGGGAGATTCAACAATGGGCAGTTCTTC.

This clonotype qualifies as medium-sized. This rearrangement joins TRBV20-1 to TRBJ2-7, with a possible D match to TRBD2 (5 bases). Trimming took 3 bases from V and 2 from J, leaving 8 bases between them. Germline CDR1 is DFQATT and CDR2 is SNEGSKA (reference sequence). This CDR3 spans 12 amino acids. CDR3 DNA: TGCAGTGCTAGGAGGGTCGCCTACGAGCAGTACTTC. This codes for CSARRVAYEQYF.

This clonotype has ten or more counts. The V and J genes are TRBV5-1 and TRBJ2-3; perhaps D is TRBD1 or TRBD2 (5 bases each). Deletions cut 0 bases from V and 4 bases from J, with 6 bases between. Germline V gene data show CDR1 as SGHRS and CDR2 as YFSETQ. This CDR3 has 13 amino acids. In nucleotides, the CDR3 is TGCGCCAGCAGCTTGGGAGGGGCAGATACGCAGTATTTT. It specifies CASSLGGADTQYF.

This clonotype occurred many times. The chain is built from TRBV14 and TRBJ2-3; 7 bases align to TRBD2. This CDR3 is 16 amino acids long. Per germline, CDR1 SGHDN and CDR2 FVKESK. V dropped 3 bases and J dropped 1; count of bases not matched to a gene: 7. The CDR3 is CASSQEGLSRTDTQYF. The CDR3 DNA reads TGTGCCAGCAGCCAGGAGGGACTATCCCGCACAGATACGCAGTATTTT.

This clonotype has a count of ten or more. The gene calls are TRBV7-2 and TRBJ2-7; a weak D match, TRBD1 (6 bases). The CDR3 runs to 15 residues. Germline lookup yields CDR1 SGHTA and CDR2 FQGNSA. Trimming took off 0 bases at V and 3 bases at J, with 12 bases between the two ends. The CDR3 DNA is TGTGCCAGCAGCTTAGCAACGACAGGCTTCTACGAGCAGTACTTC. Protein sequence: CASSLATTGFYEQYF.

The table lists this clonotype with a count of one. The CDR3 loop is CASGLAVGKGEAFF. Here the CDR3 DNA reads TGTGCTAGTGGTTTGGCGGTGGGTAAGGGTGAAGCTTTCTTT. The chain employs TRBV12-5 and TRBJ1-1; D not resolved. Trimming pared 1 base from V and 7 bases from J, leaving 13 bases between. The CDR3 has 14 amino acids. From germline, CDR1 is LGHNT and CDR2 FRNRAP.

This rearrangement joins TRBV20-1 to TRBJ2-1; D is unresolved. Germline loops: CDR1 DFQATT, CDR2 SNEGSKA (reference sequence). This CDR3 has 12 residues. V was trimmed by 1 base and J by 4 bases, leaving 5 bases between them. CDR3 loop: CSARVVYNEQFF. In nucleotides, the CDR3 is TGCAGTGCTAGAGTCGTTTACAATGAGCAGTTCTTC.

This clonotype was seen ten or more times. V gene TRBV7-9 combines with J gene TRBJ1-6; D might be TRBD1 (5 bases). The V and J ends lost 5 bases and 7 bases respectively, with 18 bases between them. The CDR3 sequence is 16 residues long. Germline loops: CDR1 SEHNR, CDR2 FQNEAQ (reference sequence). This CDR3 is CASSPSGARWNSPLHF. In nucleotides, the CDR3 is TGTGCCAGCAGCCCCTCCGGGGCAAGATGGAATTCACCCCTCCACTTT.

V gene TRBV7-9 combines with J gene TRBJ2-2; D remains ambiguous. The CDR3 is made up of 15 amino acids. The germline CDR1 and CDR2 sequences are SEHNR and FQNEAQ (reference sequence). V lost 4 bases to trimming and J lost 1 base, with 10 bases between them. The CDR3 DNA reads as TGTGCCAGCAGCTCTCCCAGCGAGAACACCGGGGAGCTGTTTTTT. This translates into CASSSPSENTGELFF.

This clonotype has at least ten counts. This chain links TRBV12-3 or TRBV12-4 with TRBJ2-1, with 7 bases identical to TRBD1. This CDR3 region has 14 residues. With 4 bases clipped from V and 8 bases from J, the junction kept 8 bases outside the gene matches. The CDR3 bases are TGTGCCAGCAGTTACAGGGGTTGGCTGCATGAGCAGTTCTTC. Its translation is CASSYRGWLHEQFF.

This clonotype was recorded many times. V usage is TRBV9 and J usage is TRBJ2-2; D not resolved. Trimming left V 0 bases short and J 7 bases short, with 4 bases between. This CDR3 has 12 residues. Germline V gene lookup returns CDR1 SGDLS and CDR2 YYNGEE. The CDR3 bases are TGTGCCAGCAGCGTAGAGGACGGGGAGCTGTTTTTT. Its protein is CASSVEDGELFF.